The source of this T cell receptor beta chain is a study of CXCR3-negative and CXCR3-positive naive CD8 T cells. The study's findings and limits: In CXCR3-positive naive cells, the TRB CDR3s were more hydrophobic than in CXCR3-negative naive cells.

There are 13 residues in the CDR3. As regards this clonotype: Its antigen is still unknown.

In preparing the TRB cDNA libraries, 5' RACE with UMI labels was used. TCRdb re-called the 5' RACE reads; every CDR3 protein appears as one record, without DNA. This table holds roughly 130,000 distinct CDR3 sequences. V is TRBV12-3 or TRBV12-4 and J is TRBJ2-1; no DNA is available, so the TRBD2 call from TCRdb remains unchecked. This TCR was recovered from a human donor in good health. Some clones in this sample may be carry-over from other donors' samples. Input material: naive CXCR3+ CD8+ T cells from blood. Subset defined: CD45RO-CCR7+CD27+CD95- naive CD8+ T cells expressing CXCR3 (TNR3+). The CDR3: CASRKTSADEQFF.